The 20 T cell receptor beta chains below all came from one sample that was sequenced in a study of T cells in Graves' hyperthyroidism and ophthalmopathy. From RNA transcripts, TCR beta CDR3 regions were amplified. Researchers ran a first-round RT-PCR on the TCR CDR3 using the HTBI primer set. MiXCR, applied by TCRdb to the multiplex PCR reads, yields one record per CDR3 protein. The sample yields 150,000 or so distinct CDR3 sequences, roughly a fifth seen once. Specimen: blood. Receptor source: a woman in her forties or fifties with Graves' hyperthyroidism that later progressed to Graves' ophthalmopathy.

This clonotype appeared many times. V usage is TRBV11-2 and J usage is TRBJ1-5; D gene uncertain. Germline V gene data show CDR1 as SGHAT and CDR2 as FQNNGV. V shed 1 base and J shed 1 base, with 8 bases lying between them. The CDR3 runs 15 residues. CDR3 nucleotides: TGTGCCAGCAGCTTAGGGCCGGCAAGCAATCAGCCCCAGCATTTT. Its protein product is CASSLGPASNQPQHF.

The chain carries TRBV6-1 and TRBJ1-5; weak D call: TRBD1 (5 bases). The V gene lost 3 bases and the J gene lost 2 bases, with 14 bases spanning the gap. The CDR3 contains 16 residues. Germline CDR1 reads MNHNS; CDR2 reads SASEGT. The CDR3 sequence is CASSEYRMNGNQPQHF. The DNA of the CDR3 is TGTGCCAGCAGTGAGTACAGGATGAATGGCAATCAGCCCCAGCATTTT.

This clonotype occurred many times. This rearrangement joins TRBV18 to TRBJ2-3; D not certain. The CDR3 extends over 13 amino acids. Germline CDR1 and CDR2: KGHSH and LQKENI. V lost 2 bases and J lost 2, with 5 bases in between. In DNA form, the CDR3 reads TGTGCCAGCTCACCATCGACCACAGATACGCAGTATTTT. This translates into CASSPSTTDTQYF.

This clonotype was found a few times. V and J are TRBV29-1 and TRBJ2-2; 7 nucleotides match TRBD2. The CDR3 runs to 18 residues. Germline assignment: CDR1 SQVTM and CDR2 ANQGSEA. The V gene end was trimmed by 7 bases and the J gene end by 3 bases; junction bases not matched to a gene: 20. In DNA, the CDR3 is TGCAGCGCGCGACTGTTCCAAAGCGGGATAGGCGACACCGGGGAGCTGTTTTTT. Amino acid sequence: CSARLFQSGIGDTGELFF.

The chain uses TRBV10-3 and TRBJ1-6; no reliable D call. Germline CDR1 ENHRY, CDR2 SYGVKD. Trimming removed 5 bases from V and 5 bases from J, with 10 bases in between. This CDR3 is 14 amino acids long. DNA of the CDR3: TGTGCCATCAGTAGGACGGGAAATAATTCACCCCTCCACTTT. Its translation: CAISRTGNNSPLHF.

The gene calls are TRBV19 and TRBJ2-3, with 7 bases fitting TRBD2. Germline trimming cut 4 bases from V and 1 base from J; bases unmatched to any gene: 2. The CDR3 loop spans 14 amino acids. Germline V lookup: CDR1 LNHDA, CDR2 SQIVND (reference sequence). CDR3 bases: TGTGCCAGTAGTAGGAGCGGGGGCACAGATACGCAGTATTTT. It yields the protein CASSRSGGTDTQYF.

The V gene is TRBV4-2, the J gene TRBJ2-1; the D is unclear. The CDR3 extends over 15 amino acids. V shed 0 bases and J shed 4 bases, with 10 bases lying between them. Germline V gene data show CDR1 as LGHNA and CDR2 as YNFKEQ. This chain's CDR3 is CASSQDSRAYNEQFF. Here the CDR3 DNA reads TGTGCCAGCAGCCAAGATTCGCGCGCATACAATGAGCAGTTCTTC.

The chain carries TRBV28 and TRBJ1-5, with D possibly being TRBD1 (5 bases). The CDR3 consists of 15 residues. CDR1 and CDR2 from the germline V gene are MDHEN and SYDVKM. V shed 4 bases and J shed 0 bases, with 10 bases lying between them. The CDR3 nucleotides read TGTGCCAGCAGTTCGACAGTTAATAGCAATCAGCCCCAGCATTTT. It codes for CASSSTVNSNQPQHF.

This chain connects TRBV28 to TRBJ2-1, with D possibly TRBD1 on 8 matching bases. The ends were cut back, 6 bases at V and 4 bases at J, with 13 bases in the middle. Germline V gene data show CDR1 as MDHEN and CDR2 as SYDVKM. The CDR3 contains 14 residues. The CDR3 protein is CASRGGTGYNEQFF. CDR3 nucleotide sequence: TGTGCCAGCAGGGGAGGGACAGGTTACAATGAGCAGTTCTTC.

This clonotype was recorded at least ten times. The rearrangement links TRBV2 to TRBJ2-2, with D maybe TRBD2 (6 bases). Germline CDR1 reads SNHLY; CDR2 reads FYNNEI. Trimming left V 4 bases short and J 4 bases short, with 10 bases between. The CDR3 is 14 amino acids. The CDR3 loop is CASSVLGGTGELFF. The CDR3 region has the DNA TGTGCCAGCAGTGTTCTGGGGGGCACCGGGGAGCTGTTTTTT.

The rearrangement uses TRBV14 and TRBJ2-1; no clear D. Trimming took off 4 bases at V and 4 bases at J, with 11 bases between the two ends. Germline V gives CDR1 SGHDN, CDR2 FVKESK. The CDR3 runs 14 residues. This CDR3 reads CASSLGVKYNEQFF. The CDR3 DNA is TGTGCCAGCAGCCTCGGAGTGAAATACAATGAGCAGTTCTTC.

This clonotype came up a few times. The chain uses TRBV6-1 and TRBJ1-2, with TRBD1 identical over 10 bases. The CDR3 spans 13 residues. Germline V CDR1 and CDR2: MNHNS, SASEGT. Germline trimming cut 4 bases from V and 11 bases from J; bases unmatched to any gene: 7. CDR3 sequence: CASSGGQGSWYTF. CDR3 nucleotides: TGTGCCAGCAGTGGGGGACAGGGGTCCTGGTACACCTTC.

This clonotype has ten or more counts. The chain employs TRBV18 and TRBJ1-5; TRBD1 is a possible D gene (6 bases). The CDR3 consists of 14 residues. The V gene lost 6 bases and the J gene lost 1 base, with 10 bases spanning the gap. Per the germline V gene, CDR1 is KGHSH and CDR2 is LQKENI. CDR3 protein: CASSTGTSNQPQHF. Written as DNA, the CDR3 is TGTGCCAGCTCCACAGGGACAAGCAATCAGCCCCAGCATTTT.

This clonotype was counted between two and nine times. This may be a read error: a much more frequent sequence differs by one nucleotide. The chain has TRBV6-1 and TRBJ2-7; 9 bases fit TRBD1. J gave up 2 bases and V 8 bases, and 1 base lay outside the gene matches. This CDR3 comprises 12 residues. Germline CDR1 and CDR2: MNHNS and SASEGT. CDR3 sequence: CASGTGTYEQYF. Written as DNA, the CDR3 is TGTGCCAGCGGGACAGGGACCTACGAGCAGTACTTC.

This clonotype was seen repeatedly, ten times or more. V is TRBV28 and J is TRBJ2-7, with D unclear. The CDR3 runs to 13 residues. Per germline, CDR1 MDHEN and CDR2 SYDVKM. The V and J ends lost 4 bases and 3 bases respectively, with 10 bases between them. The CDR3 reads CASSSGPVYEQYF. The CDR3 bases are TGTGCCAGCAGTTCCGGACCCGTCTACGAGCAGTACTTC.

CDR3 protein: CASSSPRSTSGSLNTQYF. CDR3 coding DNA: TGTGCCAGCAGTTCCCCGAGATCGACTAGCGGGAGTTTAAATACGCAGTATTTT. The rearrangement links TRBV28 to TRBJ2-3; 12 bases line up with TRBD2. Germline-derived CDR1 and CDR2 are MDHEN and SYDVKM. This CDR3 has 18 amino acids. Unmatched junction bases numbered 15, after V lost 4 bases and J lost 7 bases.

This clonotype was counted ten times or more. This sequence joins TRBV2 and TRBJ1-5; no definite D call. The CDR3 contains 14 residues. Germline CDR1 SNHLY, CDR2 FYNNEI. The ends were cut back, 1 base at V and 4 bases at J, with 8 bases in the middle. The CDR3 sequence: CASSEGALNQPQHF. The CDR3 DNA follows: TGTGCCAGCAGTGAAGGGGCCCTAAATCAGCCCCAGCATTTT.

Worth noting for this clonotype: A much larger clone sits a single nucleotide away, making a read error possible. The chain carries TRBV29-1 and TRBJ2-1; D perhaps matches TRBD1 (6 bases). The V and J ends lost 7 bases and 7 bases respectively, with 11 bases between them. Germline V gene sequence: CDR1 SQVTM, CDR2 ANQGSEA. This CDR3 contains 11 residues. CDR3: CSATGWNEQFF. The CDR3 DNA sequence: TGCAGCGCCACAGGGTGGAATGAGCAGTTCTTC.

The rearrangement links TRBV19 to TRBJ1-4, with D perhaps TRBD1 (6 bases). The V end was cut by 8 bases, the J end by 4 bases, with 14 bases between. This CDR3 contains 14 residues. Germline lookup yields CDR1 LNHDA and CDR2 SQIVND (reference sequence). This chain's CDR3 is CASGTKGDNEKLFF. The CDR3 nucleotides read TGTGCCAGTGGCACTAAGGGGGATAATGAAAAACTGTTTTTT.

This clonotype was observed at least ten times. CDR3 nucleotide sequence: TGTGCCAGCAGTTACATACAGGGGGCCAACGAGCAGTACTTC. Translation gives CASSYIQGANEQYF. The chain links TRBV6-2 or TRBV6-3 to TRBJ2-7; 9 bases are a match to TRBD1. After removal of 2 bases from V and 5 bases from J, the junction contained 4 bases not matched to a gene. There are 14 residues in the CDR3. Looked up from germline, CDR1 is MNHEY and CDR2 is SVGEGT.